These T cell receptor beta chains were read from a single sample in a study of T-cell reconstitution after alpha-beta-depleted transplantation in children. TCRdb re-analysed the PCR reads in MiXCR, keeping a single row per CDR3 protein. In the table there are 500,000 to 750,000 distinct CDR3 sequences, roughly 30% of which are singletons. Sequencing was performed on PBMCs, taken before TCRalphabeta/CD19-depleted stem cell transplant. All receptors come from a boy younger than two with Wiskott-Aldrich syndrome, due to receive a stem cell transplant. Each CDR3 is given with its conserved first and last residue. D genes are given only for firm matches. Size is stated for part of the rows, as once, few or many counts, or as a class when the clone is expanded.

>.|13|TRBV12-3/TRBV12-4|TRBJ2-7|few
CASTTRTLYEQYF
TGTGCCAGCACGACACGGACCCTCTACGAGCAGTACTTC
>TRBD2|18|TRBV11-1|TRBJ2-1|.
CASSSWGLAGASYNEQFF
TGTGCCAGCAGCTCATGGGGCCTAGCGGGGGCATCCTACAATGAGCAGTTCTTC
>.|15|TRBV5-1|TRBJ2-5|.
CASSLGLQGVETQYF
TGCGCCAGCAGCTTGGGTCTCCAGGGTGTGGAGACCCAGTACTTC
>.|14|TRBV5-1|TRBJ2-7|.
CASSWQGPSYEQYF
TGCGCCAGCAGCTGGCAGGGGCCGTCCTACGAGCAGTACTTC
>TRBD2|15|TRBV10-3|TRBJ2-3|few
CAIRILAGGRDTQYF
TGTGCCATCAGGATACTAGCGGGAGGACGAGATACGCAGTATTTT
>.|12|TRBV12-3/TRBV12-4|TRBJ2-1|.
CASSRYYNEQFF
TGTGCCAGCAGCCGTTATTACAATGAGCAGTTCTTC
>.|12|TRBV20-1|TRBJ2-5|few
CSASRVGETQYF
TGCAGTGCTAGCAGGGTGGGAGAGACCCAGTACTTC
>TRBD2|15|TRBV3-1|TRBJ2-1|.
CASTARGLAGDEQFF
TGTGCCAGCACCGCGCGCGGACTAGCGGGAGACGAGCAGTTCTTC
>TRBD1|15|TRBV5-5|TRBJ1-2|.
CASSPNPGQGHGYTF
TGTGCCAGCAGCCCTAACCCGGGACAGGGTCATGGCTACACCTTC
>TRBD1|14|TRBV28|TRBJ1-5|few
CASSRGQDDQPQHF
TGTGCCAGCAGTCGCGGACAGGATGATCAGCCCCAGCATTTT
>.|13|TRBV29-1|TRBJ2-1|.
CSVERGGYNEQFF
TGCAGCGTTGAAAGGGGGGGCTACAATGAGCAGTTCTTC
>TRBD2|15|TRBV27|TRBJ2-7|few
CASSLYSREGYEQYF
TGTGCCAGCAGTTTATATTCGCGGGAGGGTTACGAGCAGTACTTC
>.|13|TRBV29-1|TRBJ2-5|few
CSVGPGTQETQYF
TGCAGCGTAGGACCGGGAACCCAAGAGACCCAGTACTTC
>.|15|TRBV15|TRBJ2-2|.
CATTHGVVNTGELFF
TGTGCCACCACCCACGGGGTCGTTAACACCGGGGAGCTGTTTTTT
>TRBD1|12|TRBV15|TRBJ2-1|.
CATWTGVGEQFF
TGTGCCACCTGGACAGGAGTCGGGGAGCAGTTCTTC
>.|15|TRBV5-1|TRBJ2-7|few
CASSLDRGGMNEQYF
TGCGCCAGCAGCTTGGACCGGGGTGGAATGAACGAGCAGTACTTC
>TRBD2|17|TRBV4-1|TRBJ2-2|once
CASSQDLLAGNTGDLFF
TGCGCCAGCAGCCAAGATCTTCTAGCGGGGAACACCGGGGATCTGTTTTTT
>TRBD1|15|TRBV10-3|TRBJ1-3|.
CAIRNGQGSGNTIYF
TGTGCCATCAGAAACGGACAGGGGTCTGGAAACACCATATATTTT
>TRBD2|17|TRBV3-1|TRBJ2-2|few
CASSQERLAGDTGELFF
TGTGCCAGCAGCCAAGAGAGGCTAGCGGGAGACACCGGGGAGCTGTTTTTT